This T cell receptor beta chain emerged from a study of blood T cells in healthy people across ages. This clonotype was detected many times. The antigen remains unidentified. Study-level results: Measured against age, TCR beta diversity per million T cells decreased in a roughly linear manner.

The second PCR ran roughly 6 to 11 cycles with a sample-barcoded 5' primer and J-beta primers. Via MiXCR, TCRdb re-called the 5' RACE reads, giving one row per CDR3 protein. The table lists about 1.6 million distinct CDR3 sequences, roughly 32% of them singletons. Trimming took off 8 bases at V and 6 bases at J, with 9 bases between the two ends. CDR3 length: 11 amino acids. Germline values: CDR1 SNHLY, CDR2 FYNNEI. Material for sequencing was blood. The chain recombines TRBV2 with TRBJ2-3; unclear D gene. The receptor comes from a young woman in good health. The CDR3 loop reads CASSGGDTQYF. CDR3 bases: TGTGCCAGCTCCGGTGGGGATACGCAGTATTTT.